This T cell receptor beta chain originates from a study of blood T cell repertoires in COVID-19. Study information: COVID-19 samples, acute and convalescent, were from the United States, Italy and Spain.

Authors' methods: Nucleated cell counts were estimated from reference gene primer amplification. Data came from immunoSEQ multiplex PCR; TCRdb stores just in-frame clones and leaves some out. The DNA was the basis for D and trimming; V, J and clone size are from that table. This table has about 160,000 clones, 82% appearing once. Trimming at V came to 3 bases and at J to 4 bases, leaving 5 bases not matched to a gene. The CDR3 spans 14 residues. CDR1 is LGHDT and CDR2 is YNNKEL in the germline V gene (reference sequence). Material: peripheral blood. The sequence was obtained from a woman of 80 years or more with active or convalescent COVID-19. This chain connects TRBV3-1 (or the pseudogene TRBV3-2) to TRBJ1-1; 7 bases agree with TRBD1. For the CDR3, the DNA is TGTGCCAGCAGCCACGGGGGACAGACCACTGAAGCTTTCTTT. Encoded protein: CASSHGGQTTEAFF.